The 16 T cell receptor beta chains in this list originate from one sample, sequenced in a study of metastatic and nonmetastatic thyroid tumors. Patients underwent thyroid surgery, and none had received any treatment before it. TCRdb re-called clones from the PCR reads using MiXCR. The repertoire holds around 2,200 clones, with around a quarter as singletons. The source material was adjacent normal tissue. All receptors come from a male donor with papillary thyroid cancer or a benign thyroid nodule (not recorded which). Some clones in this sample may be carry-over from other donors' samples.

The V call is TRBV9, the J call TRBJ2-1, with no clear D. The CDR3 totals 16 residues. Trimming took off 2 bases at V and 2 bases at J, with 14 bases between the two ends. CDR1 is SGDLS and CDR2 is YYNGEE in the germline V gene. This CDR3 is CASSVPGSGAYNEQFF. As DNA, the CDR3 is TGTGCCAGCAGCGTCCCCGGGTCTGGGGCCTACAATGAGCAGTTCTTC.

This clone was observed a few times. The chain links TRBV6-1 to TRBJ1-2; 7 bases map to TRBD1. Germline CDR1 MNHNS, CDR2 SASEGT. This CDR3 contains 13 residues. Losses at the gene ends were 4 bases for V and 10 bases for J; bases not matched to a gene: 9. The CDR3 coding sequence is TGTGCCAGCAGTGGGACCAGACAGGGACACTACACCTTC. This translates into CASSGTRQGHYTF.

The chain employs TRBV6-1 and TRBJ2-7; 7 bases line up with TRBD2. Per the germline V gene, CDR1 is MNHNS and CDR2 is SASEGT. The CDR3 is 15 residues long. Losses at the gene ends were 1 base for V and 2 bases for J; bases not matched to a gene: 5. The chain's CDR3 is CASSEGGSGTYEQYF. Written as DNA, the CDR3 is TGTGCCAGCAGTGAAGGCGGCAGCGGGACCTACGAGCAGTACTTC.

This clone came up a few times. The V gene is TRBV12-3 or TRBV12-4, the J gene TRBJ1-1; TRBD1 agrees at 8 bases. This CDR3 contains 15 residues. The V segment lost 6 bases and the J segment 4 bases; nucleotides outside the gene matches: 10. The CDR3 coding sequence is TGTGCCAGCAGATGGACGGCAGGGGGCTCCACTGAAGCTTTCTTT. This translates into CASRWTAGGSTEAFF.

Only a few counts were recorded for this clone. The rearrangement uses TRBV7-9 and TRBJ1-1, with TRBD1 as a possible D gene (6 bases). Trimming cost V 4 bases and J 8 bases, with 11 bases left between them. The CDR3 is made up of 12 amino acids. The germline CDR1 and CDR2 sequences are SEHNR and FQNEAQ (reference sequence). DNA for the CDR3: TGTGCCAGCAGCTCCACCGACAGGGAAGCTTTCTTT. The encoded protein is CASSSTDREAFF.

The CDR3 nucleotides read TGCGCCAGCAGTGCCCAGCTCCCGTCGTCGGGAGCACTTTTCGGCAATCAGCCCCAGCATTTT. Encoded protein: CASSAQLPSSGALFGNQPQHF. This rearrangement joins TRBV10-1 to TRBJ1-5; no reliable D call. V was cut by 4 bases and J by 2 bases, with 30 bases left in between. This CDR3 has 21 amino acids. In germline, CDR1 is WNHNN, CDR2 SYGVQD (reference sequence).

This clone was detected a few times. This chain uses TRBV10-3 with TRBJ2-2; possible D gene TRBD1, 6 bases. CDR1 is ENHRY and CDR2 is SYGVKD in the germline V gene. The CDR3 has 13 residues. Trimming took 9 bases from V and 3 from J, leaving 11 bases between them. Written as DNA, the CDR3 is TGTGCCATTCGACAGGCCGACACCGGGGAGCTGTTTTTT. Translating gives CAIRQADTGELFF.

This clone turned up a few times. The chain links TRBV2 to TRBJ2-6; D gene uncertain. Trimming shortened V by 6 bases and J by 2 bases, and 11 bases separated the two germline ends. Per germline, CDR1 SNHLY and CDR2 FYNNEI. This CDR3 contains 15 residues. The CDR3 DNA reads TGTGCCAGCAGACCCATAGTTACTGGGGCCAACGTCCTGACTTTC. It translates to CASRPIVTGANVLTF.

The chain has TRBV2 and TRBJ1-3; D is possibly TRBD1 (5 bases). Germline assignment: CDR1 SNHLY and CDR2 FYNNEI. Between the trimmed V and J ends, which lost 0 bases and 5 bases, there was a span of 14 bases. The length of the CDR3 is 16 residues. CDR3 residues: CASSEAVTGPRNTIYF. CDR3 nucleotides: TGTGCCAGCAGTGAAGCGGTAACAGGCCCTAGAAACACCATATATTTT.

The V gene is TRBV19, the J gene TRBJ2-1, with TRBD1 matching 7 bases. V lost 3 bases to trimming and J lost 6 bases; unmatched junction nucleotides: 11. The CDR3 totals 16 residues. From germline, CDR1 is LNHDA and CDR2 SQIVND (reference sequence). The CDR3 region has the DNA TGTGCCAGTAGTATTGGGGTATGGGACAGTGGCAATGAGCAGTTCTTC. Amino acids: CASSIGVWDSGNEQFF.

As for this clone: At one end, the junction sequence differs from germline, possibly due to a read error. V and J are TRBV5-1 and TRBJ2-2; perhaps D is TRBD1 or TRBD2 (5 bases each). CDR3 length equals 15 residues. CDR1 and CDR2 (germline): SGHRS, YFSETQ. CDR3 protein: CASSLARVGTGEPFF. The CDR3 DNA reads TGCGCCAGCAGCTTGGCCAGGGTAGGAACCGGGGAGCCGTTTTTT. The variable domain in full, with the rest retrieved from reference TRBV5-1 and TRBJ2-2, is KAGVTQTPRYLIKTRGQQVTLSCSPISGHRSVSWYQQTPGQGLQFLFEYFSETQRNKGNFPGRFSGRQFSNSRSEMNVSTLELGDSALYLCASSLARVGTGEPFFGEGSRLTVL.

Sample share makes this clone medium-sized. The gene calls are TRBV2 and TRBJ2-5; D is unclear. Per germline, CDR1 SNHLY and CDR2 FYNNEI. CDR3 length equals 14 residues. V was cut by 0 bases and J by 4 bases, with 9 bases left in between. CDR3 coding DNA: TGTGCCAGCAGTGAAGCGGTCGGGTCAGAGACCCAGTACTTC. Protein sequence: CASSEAVGSETQYF.

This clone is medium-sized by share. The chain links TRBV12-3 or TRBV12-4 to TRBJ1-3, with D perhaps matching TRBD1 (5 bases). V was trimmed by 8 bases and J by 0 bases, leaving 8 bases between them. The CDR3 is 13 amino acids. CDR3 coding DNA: TGTGCCAGCCAGGGTAACTCTGGAAACACCATATATTTT. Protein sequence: CASQGNSGNTIYF.

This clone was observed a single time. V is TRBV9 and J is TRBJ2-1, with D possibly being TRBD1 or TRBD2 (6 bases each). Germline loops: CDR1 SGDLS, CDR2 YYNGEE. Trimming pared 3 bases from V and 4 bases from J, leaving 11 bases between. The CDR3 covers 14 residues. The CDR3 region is CASSAGAGYNEQFF. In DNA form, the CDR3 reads TGTGCCAGCAGCGCGGGGGCAGGGTACAATGAGCAGTTCTTC.

As DNA, the CDR3 is TGTGCCAGCAGCCCCGGGCGAGCATTCGGGGTAAAAGAGACCCAGTACTTC. Its protein is CASSPGRAFGVKETQYF. The chain combines TRBV7-9 with TRBJ2-5; D is perhaps TRBD2 (5 bases). This CDR3 is 17 amino acids long. V was cut by 5 bases and J by 3 bases, with 22 bases left in between. Germline V CDR1 and CDR2: SEHNR, FQNEAQ (reference sequence).

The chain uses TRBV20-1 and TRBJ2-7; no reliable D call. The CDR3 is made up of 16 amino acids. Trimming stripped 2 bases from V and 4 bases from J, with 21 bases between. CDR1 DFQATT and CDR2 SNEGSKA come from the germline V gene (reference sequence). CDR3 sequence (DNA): TGCAGTGCTAGATCCCTAGGTTCCGGCTTTGGATACGAGCAGTACTTC. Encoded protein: CSARSLGSGFGYEQYF.